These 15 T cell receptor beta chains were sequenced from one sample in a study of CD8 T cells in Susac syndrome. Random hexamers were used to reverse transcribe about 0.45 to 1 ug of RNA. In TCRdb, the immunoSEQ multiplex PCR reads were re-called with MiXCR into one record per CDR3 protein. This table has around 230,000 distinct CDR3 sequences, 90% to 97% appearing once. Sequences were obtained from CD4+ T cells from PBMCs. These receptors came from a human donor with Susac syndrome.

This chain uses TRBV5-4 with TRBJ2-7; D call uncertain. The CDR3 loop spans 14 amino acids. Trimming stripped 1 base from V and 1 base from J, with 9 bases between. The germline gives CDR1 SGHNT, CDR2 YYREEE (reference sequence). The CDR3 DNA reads TGTGCCAGCAGCTTGCCCCAGGCATCCTACGAGCAGTACTTC. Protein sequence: CASSLPQASYEQYF.

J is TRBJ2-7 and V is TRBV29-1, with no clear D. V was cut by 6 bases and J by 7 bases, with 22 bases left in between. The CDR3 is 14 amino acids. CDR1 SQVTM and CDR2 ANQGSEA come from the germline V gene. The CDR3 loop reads CSVRPTRTLQEQYF. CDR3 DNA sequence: TGCAGCGTCAGACCCACCAGGACCTTACAGGAGCAGTACTTC.

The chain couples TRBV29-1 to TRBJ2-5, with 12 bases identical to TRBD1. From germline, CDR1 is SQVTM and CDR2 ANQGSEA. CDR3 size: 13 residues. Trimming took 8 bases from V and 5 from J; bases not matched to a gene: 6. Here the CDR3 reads CSLRGTGGETQYF. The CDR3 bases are TGCAGCCTGCGGGGGACAGGGGGCGAGACCCAGTACTTC.

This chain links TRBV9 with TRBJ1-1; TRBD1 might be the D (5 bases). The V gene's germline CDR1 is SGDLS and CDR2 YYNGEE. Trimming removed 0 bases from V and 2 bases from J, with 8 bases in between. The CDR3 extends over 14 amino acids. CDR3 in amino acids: CASSVAGLNTEAFF. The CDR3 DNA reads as TGTGCCAGCAGCGTAGCAGGGCTTAACACTGAAGCTTTCTTT.

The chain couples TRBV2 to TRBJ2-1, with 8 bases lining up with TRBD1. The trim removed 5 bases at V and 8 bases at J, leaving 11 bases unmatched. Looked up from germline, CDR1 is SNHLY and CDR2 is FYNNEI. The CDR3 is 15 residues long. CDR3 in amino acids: CASSSGTGKLDEQFF. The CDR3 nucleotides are TGTGCCAGCAGTTCCGGGACAGGAAAGTTGGATGAGCAGTTCTTC. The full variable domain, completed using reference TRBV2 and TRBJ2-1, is EPEVTQTPSHQVTQMGQEVILRCVPISNHLYFYWYRQILGQKVEFLVSFYNNEISEKSEIFDDQFSVERPDGSNFTLKIRSTKLEDSAMYFCASSSGTGKLDEQFFGPGTRLTVL.

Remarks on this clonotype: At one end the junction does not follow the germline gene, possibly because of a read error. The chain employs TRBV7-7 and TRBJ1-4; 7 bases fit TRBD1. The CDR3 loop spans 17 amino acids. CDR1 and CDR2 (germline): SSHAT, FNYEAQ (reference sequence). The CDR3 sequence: CASSPGGGRIFGEKLFF. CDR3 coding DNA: TGTGCTAGCAGCCCAGGGGGGGGGCGCATCTTCGGTGAAAAACTGTTTTTT.

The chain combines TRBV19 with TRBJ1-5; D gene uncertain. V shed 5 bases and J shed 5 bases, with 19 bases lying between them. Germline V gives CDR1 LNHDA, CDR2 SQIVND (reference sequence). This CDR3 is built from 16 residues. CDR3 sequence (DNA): TGTGCCAGTAGTCCCCGGATGCGGGCCAGACATCAGCCCCAGCATTTT. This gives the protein CASSPRMRARHQPQHF.

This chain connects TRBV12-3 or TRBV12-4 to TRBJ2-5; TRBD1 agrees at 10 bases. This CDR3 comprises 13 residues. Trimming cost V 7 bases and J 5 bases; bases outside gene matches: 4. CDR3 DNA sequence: TGTGCCAGCATGACAGGGGGCTTGGAGACCCAGTACTTC. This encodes CASMTGGLETQYF.

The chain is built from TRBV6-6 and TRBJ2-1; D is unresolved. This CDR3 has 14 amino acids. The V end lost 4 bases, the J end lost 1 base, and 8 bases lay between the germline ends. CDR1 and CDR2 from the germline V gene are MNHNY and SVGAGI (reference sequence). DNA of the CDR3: TGTGCCAGCAGTTCGAAGCTTTCCTACAATGAGCAGTTCTTC. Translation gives CASSSKLSYNEQFF.

The CDR3 here is CASSLVGGDTEAFF. The CDR3 region has the DNA TGCGCCAGCAGCTTGGTTGGGGGTGACACTGAAGCTTTCTTT. The chain is built from TRBV5-1 and TRBJ1-1; a possible D gene is TRBD1 (5 bases). CDR1 is SGHRS, CDR2 YFSETQ, per germline. Trimming stripped 0 bases from V and 3 bases from J, with 9 bases between. The CDR3 has 14 amino acids.

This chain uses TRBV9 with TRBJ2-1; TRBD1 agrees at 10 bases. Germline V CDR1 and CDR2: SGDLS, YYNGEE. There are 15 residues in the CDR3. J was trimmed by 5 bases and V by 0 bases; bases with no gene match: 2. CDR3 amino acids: CASSVGDRGHNEQFF. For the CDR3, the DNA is TGTGCCAGCAGCGTAGGGGACAGGGGCCACAATGAGCAGTTCTTC.

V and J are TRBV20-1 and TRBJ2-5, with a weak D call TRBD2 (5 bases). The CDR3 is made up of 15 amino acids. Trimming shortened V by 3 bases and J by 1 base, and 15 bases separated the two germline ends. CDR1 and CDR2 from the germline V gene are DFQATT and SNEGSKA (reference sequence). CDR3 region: CSASPAVGGQETQYF. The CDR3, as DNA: TGCAGTGCTAGTCCGGCGGTTGGAGGCCAAGAGACCCAGTACTTC.

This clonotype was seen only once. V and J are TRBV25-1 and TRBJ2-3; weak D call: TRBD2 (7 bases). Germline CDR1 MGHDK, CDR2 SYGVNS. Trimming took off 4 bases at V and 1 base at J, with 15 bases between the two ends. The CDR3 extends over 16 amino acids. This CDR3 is CASSAFRGARTDTQYF. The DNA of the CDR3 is TGTGCCAGCAGTGCGTTTCGGGGGGCCCGCACAGATACGCAGTATTTT.

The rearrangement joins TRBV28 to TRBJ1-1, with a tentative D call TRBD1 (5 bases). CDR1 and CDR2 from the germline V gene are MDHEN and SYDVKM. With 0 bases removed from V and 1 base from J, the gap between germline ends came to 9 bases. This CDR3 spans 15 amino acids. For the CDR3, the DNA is TGTGCCAGCAGTTTATGGGACACCCGGAACACTGAAGCTTTCTTT. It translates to CASSLWDTRNTEAFF.

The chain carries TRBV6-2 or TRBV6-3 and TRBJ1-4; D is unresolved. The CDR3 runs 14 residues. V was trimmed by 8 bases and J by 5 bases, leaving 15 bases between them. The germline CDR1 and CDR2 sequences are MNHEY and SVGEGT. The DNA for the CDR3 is TGTGCCAGCGTTGGGCTCAGAGGAAATGAAAAACTGTTTTTT. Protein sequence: CASVGLRGNEKLFF.